Included here is one TCR beta chain sequence, with context. Its antigen is not identified. The data stem from a study of siplizumab effects on memory and regulatory T cells. Study-level points and caveats: To unstimulated subsets, only a minor fraction of alloreactive clones could be mapped. About 80-97% of proliferating CD4+ or CD8+ clones had no assignable naive or memory phenotype.

V was cut by 4 bases and J by 0 bases, with 13 bases left in between. The CDR3 length is 17 residues. Germline V gene lookup returns CDR1 LNHDA and CDR2 SQIVND (reference sequence). About 100,000 TCR templates per sample were assayed. Sequencing used immunoSEQ multiplex PCR; TCRdb keeps in-frame clones, though not all of them. The sample includes about 100,000 clones, approximately 90% of them seen just once. This chain uses TRBV19 with TRBJ2-6; D might be TRBD2 (5 bases). Sequenced input: Tregs sorted from blood. The receptor was isolated from a human donor in good health. CDR3 DNA: TGTGCCAGTAGTAGGTTCCTGGAGGCCTCTGGGGCCAACGTCCTGACTTTC. This encodes CASSRFLEASGANVLTF. The full variable domain, its missing parts supplied by reference TRBV19 and TRBJ2-6, is DGGITQSPKYLFRKEGQNVTLSCEQNLNHDAMYWYRQDPGQGLRLIYYSQIVNDFQKGDIAEGYSVSREKKESFPLTVTSAQKNPTAFYLCASSRFLEASGANVLTFGAGSRLTVL.